The T cell receptor beta chain under discussion was sequenced for a study of T-cell reconstitution after alpha-beta-depleted transplantation in children. Using unique molecular identifiers, the investigators prepared the TCRbeta library. TCRdb re-called the PCR reads with MiXCR, one entry per CDR3 protein. The profile shows around 490,000 distinct CDR3 sequences, around 10% of them singletons. The V end lost 3 bases, the J end lost 0 bases, and 17 bases lay between the germline ends. The CDR3 length is 18 residues. Germline values: CDR1 KGHDR, CDR2 SFDVKD. The study's findings and limits: Newly produced T cells mostly accounted for T-cell counts and diversity one year post-transplant. Surviving recipient T cells and thymic progenitors produced the high day-60 TCRbeta diversity seen in some patients. Expanded clones from the graft, numbering several hundred, reportedly supplied alpha-beta T cells about two months after transplant.

In regard to this clonotype: Its specificity is unknown.

Material: PBMCs, mostly from graft donor cells, obtained 180 days after TCRalphabeta/CD19-depleted stem cell transplant. The chain combines TRBV24-1 with TRBJ2-1; TRBD1 is a possible D gene (6 bases). The clonotype comes from a female patient aged 2-10 years who had a stem cell transplant for aplastic anemia, so the T cells may come from the graft donor. The CDR3 nucleotides are TGTGCCACCAGTGATCCTGGAACAGGGTCATTCTCCTACAATGAGCAGTTCTTC. The encoded protein is CATSDPGTGSFSYNEQFF.